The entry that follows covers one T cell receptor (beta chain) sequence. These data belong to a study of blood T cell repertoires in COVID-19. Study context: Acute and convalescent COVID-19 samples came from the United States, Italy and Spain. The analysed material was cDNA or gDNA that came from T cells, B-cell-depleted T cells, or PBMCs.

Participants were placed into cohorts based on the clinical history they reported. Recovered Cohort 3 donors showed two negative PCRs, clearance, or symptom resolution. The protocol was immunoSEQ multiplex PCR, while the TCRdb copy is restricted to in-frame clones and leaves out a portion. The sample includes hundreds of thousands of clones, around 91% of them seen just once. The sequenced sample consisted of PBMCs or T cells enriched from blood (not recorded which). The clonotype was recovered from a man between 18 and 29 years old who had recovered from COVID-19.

The CDR3 protein is CASSKEWELNTIYF. As DNA, the CDR3 is TGTGCCAGCAGCAAAGAGTGGGAGCTAAACACCATATATTTT. The chain combines TRBV21-1 with TRBJ1-3. TRBV21-1 is deemed a pseudogene. The CDR3 extends over 14 amino acids.